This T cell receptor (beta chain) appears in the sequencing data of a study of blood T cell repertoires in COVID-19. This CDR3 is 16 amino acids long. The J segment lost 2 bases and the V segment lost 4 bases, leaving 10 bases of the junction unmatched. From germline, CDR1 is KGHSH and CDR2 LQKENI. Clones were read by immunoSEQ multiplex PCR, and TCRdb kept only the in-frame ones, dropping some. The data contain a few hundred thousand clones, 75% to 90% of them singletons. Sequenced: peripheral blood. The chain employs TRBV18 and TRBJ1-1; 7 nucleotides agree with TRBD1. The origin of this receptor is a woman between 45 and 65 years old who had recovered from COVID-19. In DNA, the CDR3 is TGTGCCAGCTCACAGCGATTGGGGACAGCTAACACTGAAGCTTTCTTT. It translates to CASSQRLGTANTEAFF.